The entry below describes one TCR beta chain. Antigen unknown. The sample is drawn from a study of T-cell reconstitution after alpha-beta-depleted transplantation in children. Whole-study findings and limits: Several hundred expanded graft clones reportedly supplied alpha-beta T cells about two months after transplant.

CDR1 and CDR2 (germline): SGHRS, YFSETQ. Trimming cost V 4 bases and J 8 bases, with 19 bases left between them. CDR3 length: 15 amino acids. Unique molecular identifiers featured in how the TCRbeta library was prepared. TCRdb re-derived calls from the PCR reads in MiXCR, one entry per CDR3 protein. The sample holds a few hundred thousand distinct CDR3 sequences, roughly 30% seen once. The TCR was taken from a boy younger than two with Wiskott-Aldrich syndrome, due to receive a stem cell transplant. V is TRBV5-1 and J is TRBJ2-1, with D tentatively TRBD2 (7 bases). Sequenced here: PBMCs, sampled before TCRalphabeta/CD19-depleted stem cell transplant. The CDR3 sequence is CASSRGAGESDEQFF. The CDR3 DNA is TGCGCCAGCAGCCGGGGGGCGGGAGAGTCCGATGAGCAGTTCTTC.